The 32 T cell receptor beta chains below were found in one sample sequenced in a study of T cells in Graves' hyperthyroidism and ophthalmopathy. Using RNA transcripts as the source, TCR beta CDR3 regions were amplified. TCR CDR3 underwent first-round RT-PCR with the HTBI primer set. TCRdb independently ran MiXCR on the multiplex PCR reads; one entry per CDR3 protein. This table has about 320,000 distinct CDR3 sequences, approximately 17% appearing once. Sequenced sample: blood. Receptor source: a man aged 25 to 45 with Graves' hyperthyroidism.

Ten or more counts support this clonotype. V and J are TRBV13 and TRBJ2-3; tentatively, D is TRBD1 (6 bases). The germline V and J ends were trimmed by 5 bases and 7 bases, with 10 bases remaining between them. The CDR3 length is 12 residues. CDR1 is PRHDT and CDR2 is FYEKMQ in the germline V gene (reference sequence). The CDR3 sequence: CASSTQGNTQYF. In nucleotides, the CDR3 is TGTGCCAGCAGCACCCAGGGGAATACGCAGTATTTT.

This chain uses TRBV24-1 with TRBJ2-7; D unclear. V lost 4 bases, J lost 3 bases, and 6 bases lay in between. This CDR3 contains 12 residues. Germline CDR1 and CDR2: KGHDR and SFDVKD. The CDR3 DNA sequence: TGTGCCACCAGTGACAGAGACTACGAGCAGTACTTC. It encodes CATSDRDYEQYF.

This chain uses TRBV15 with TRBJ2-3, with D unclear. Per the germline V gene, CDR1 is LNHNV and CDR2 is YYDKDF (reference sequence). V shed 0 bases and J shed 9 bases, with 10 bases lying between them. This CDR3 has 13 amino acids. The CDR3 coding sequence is TGTGCCACCAGCAGAGATTTCGGCGGCACGCAGTATTTT. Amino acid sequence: CATSRDFGGTQYF.

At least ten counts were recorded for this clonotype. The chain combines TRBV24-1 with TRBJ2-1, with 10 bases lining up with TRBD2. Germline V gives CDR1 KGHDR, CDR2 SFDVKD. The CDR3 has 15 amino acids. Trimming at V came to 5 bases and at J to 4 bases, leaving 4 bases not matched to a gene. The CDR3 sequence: CATSGMGLAYNEQFF. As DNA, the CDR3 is TGTGCCACCAGTGGAATGGGACTAGCGTACAATGAGCAGTTCTTC.

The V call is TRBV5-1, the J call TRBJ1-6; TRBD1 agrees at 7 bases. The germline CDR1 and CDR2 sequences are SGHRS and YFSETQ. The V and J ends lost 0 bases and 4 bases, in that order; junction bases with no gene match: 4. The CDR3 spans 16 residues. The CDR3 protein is CASSLEGQPYNSPLHF. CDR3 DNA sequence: TGCGCCAGCAGCTTGGAGGGACAGCCGTATAATTCACCCCTCCACTTT. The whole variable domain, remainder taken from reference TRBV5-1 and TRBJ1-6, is KAGVTQTPRYLIKTRGQQVTLSCSPISGHRSVSWYQQTPGQGLQFLFEYFSETQRNKGNFPGRFSGRQFSNSRSEMNVSTLELGDSALYLCASSLEGQPYNSPLHFGNGTRLTVT.

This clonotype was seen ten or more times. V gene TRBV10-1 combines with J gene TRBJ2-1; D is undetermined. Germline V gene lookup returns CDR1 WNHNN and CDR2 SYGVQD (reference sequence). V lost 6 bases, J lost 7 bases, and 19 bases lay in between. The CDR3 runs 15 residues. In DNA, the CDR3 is TGCGCCAGCAGCCGTGACACCCTCCCGTTAAATGAGCAGTTCTTC. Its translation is CASSRDTLPLNEQFF.

The CDR3 DNA follows: TGCAGTGCTAGAGATCACGGTACCCGGAGTGAAAAACTGTTTTTT. This encodes CSARDHGTRSEKLFF. The V gene is TRBV20-1, the J gene TRBJ1-4; D is unclear. Trimming removed 0 bases from V and 7 bases from J, with 15 bases in between. This CDR3 has 15 amino acids. The germline V gene has CDR1 DFQATT and CDR2 SNEGSKA (reference sequence).

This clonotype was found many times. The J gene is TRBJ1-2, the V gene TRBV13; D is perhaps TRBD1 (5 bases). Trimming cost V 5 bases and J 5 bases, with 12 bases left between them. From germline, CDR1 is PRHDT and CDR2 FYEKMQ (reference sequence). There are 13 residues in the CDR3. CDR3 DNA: TGTGCCAGCAGCCCCGGGGGAGCTTATGGCTACACCTTC. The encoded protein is CASSPGGAYGYTF.

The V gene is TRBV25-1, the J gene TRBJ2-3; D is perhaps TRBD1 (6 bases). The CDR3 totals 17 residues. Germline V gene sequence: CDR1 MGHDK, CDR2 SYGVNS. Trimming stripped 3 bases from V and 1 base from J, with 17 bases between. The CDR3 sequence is CASSDFLQGRGTDTQYF. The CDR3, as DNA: TGTGCCAGCAGTGATTTCCTACAGGGAAGAGGCACAGATACGCAGTATTTT.

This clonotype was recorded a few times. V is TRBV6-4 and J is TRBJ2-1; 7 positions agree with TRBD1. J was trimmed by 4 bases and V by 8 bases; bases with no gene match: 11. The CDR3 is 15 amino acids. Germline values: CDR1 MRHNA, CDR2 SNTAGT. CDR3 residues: CASRNTNRGYNEQFF. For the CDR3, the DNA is TGTGCCAGCCGAAATACCAACAGGGGATACAATGAGCAGTTCTTC.

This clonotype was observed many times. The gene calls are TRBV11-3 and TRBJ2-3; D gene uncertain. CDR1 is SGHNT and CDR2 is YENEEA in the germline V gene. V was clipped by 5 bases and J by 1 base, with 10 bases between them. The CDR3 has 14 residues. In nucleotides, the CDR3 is TGTGCCAGCAGCAATCAACTCGGCACAGATACGCAGTATTTT. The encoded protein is CASSNQLGTDTQYF. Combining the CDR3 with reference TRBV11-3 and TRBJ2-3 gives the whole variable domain EAGVVQSPRYKIIEKKQPVAFWCNPISGHNTLYWYLQNLGQGPELLIRYENEEAVDDSQLPKDRFSAERLKGVDSTLKIQPAELGDSAVYLCASSNQLGTDTQYFGPGTRLTVL.

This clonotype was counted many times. The CDR3 loop reads CASSLLRRGDDYEQYF. Here the CDR3 DNA reads TGTGCCAGCAGTTTACTCCGCAGGGGCGACGATTACGAGCAGTACTTC. J is TRBJ2-7 and V is TRBV12-3 or TRBV12-4, with a tentative D call TRBD1 (6 bases). The V end was cut by 2 bases, the J end by 4 bases, with 18 bases between. The CDR3 totals 16 residues.

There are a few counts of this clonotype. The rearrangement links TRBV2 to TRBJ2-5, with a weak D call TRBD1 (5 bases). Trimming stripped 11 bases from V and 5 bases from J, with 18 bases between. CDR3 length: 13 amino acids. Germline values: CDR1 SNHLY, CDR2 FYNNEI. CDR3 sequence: CASCRGAAETQYF. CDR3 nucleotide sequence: TGTGCCTCGTGCCGTGGGGCCGCGGAGACCCAGTACTTC.

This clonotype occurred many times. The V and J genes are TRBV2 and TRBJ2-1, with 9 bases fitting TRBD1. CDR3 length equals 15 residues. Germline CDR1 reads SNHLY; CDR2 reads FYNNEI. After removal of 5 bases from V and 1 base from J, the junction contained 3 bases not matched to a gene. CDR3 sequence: CASSSGTGSYNEQFF. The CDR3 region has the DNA TGTGCCAGCAGTTCCGGGACAGGGTCCTACAATGAGCAGTTCTTC.

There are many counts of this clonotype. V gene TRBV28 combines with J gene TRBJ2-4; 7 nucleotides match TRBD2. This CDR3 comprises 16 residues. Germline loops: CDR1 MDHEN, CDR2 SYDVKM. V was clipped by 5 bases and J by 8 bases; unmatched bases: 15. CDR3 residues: CASSPFIGGRGDIQYF. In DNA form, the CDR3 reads TGTGCCAGCAGTCCATTCATCGGGGGGAGAGGGGACATTCAGTACTTC.

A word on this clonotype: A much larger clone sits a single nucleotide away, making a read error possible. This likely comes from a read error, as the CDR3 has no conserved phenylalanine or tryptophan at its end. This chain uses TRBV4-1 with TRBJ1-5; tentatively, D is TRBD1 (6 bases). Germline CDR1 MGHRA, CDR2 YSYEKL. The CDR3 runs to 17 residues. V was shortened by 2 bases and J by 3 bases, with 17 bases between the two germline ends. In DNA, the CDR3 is TGCGCCAGCAGCCAAACAGACAGGTCAGCCAACAATCAGCCCCAGCATTCT. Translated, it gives CASSQTDRSANNQPQHS.

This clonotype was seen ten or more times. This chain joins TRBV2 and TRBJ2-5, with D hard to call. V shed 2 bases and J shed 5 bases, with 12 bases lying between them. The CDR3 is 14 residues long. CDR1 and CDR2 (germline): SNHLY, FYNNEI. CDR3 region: CASSEKSGWETQYF. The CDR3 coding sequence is TGTGCCAGCAGTGAAAAGTCAGGTTGGGAGACCCAGTACTTC. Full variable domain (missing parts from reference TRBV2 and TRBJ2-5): EPEVTQTPSHQVTQMGQEVILRCVPISNHLYFYWYRQILGQKVEFLVSFYNNEISEKSEIFDDQFSVERPDGSNFTLKIRSTKLEDSAMYFCASSEKSGWETQYFGPGTRLLVL.

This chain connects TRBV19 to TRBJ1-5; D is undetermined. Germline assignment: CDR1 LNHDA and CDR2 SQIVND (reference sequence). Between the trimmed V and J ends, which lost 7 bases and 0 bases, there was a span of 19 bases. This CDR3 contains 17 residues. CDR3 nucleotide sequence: TGTGCCAGTAATTGGAAGACGGCGGACTATAGCAATCAGCCCCAGCATTTT. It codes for CASNWKTADYSNQPQHF.

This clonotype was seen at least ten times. CDR3 sequence (DNA): TGCGCCAGCAGCTTGAATCCCGGGGGCTATTCGGGCTATGGCTACACCTTC. Protein product: CASSLNPGGYSGYGYTF. The chain has TRBV5-1 and TRBJ1-2; possibly TRBD1 for D (6 bases). The length of the CDR3 is 17 residues. The germline CDR1 and CDR2 sequences are SGHRS and YFSETQ. Trimming took off 1 base at V and 4 bases at J, with 20 bases between the two ends.

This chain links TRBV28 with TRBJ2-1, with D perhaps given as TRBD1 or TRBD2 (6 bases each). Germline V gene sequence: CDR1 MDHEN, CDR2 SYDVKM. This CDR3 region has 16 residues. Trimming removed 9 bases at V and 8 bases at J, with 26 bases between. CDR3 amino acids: CASQGPVRRGKHEQFF. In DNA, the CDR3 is TGTGCCAGTCAGGGGCCCGTACGACGGGGGAAACATGAGCAGTTCTTC.

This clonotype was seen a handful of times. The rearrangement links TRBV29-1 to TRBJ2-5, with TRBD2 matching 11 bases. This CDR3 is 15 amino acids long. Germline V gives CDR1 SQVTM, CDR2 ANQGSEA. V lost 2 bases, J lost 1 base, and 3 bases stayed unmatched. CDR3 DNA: TGCAGCGTTGAACCGACTAGCGGGGTCCAAGAGACCCAGTACTTC. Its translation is CSVEPTSGVQETQYF.

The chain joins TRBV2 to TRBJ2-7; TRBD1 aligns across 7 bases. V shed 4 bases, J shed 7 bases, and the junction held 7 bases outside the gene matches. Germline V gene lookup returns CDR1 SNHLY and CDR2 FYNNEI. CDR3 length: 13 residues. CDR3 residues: CASSGAPRGEQYF. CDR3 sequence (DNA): TGTGCCAGCAGTGGGGCGCCCAGGGGGGAGCAGTACTTC.

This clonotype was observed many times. This CDR3 reads CASSAGNNEQFF. The DNA for the CDR3 is TGTGCCAGCTCAGCGGGAAACAATGAGCAGTTCTTC. The chain carries TRBV28 and TRBJ2-1; 7 bases align to TRBD2. J gave up 5 bases and V 8 bases, and 3 bases lay outside the gene matches. From germline, CDR1 is MDHEN and CDR2 SYDVKM. This CDR3 spans 12 amino acids.

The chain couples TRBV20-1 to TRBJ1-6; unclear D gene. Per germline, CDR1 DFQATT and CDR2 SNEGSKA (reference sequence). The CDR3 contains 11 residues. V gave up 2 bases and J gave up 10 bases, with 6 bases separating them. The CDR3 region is CSARNGSPLHF. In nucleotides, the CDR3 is TGCAGTGCTAGAAACGGATCACCCCTCCACTTT.

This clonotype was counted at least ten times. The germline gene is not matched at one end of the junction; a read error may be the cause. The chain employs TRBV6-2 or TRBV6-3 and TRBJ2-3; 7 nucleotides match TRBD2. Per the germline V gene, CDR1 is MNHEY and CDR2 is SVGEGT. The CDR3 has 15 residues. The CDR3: CASSYSGTNTDTQYF. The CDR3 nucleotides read TGTGCCAGCAGCTACTCCGGGACTAACACAGATACGCAGTATTTT.

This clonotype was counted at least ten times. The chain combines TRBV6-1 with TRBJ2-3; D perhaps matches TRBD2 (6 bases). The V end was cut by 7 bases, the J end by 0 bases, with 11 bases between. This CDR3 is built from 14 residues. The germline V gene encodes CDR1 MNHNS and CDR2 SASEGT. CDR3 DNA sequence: TGTGCCAGCAAGTCCAGCGGGAGCACAGATACGCAGTATTTT. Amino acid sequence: CASKSSGSTDTQYF.

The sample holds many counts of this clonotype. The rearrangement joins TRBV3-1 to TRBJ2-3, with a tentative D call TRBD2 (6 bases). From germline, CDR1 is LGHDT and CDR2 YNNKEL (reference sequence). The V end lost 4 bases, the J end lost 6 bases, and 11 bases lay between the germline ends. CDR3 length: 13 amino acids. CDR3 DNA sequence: TGTGCCAGCAGCCTGGGGGGATGGGATACGCAGTATTTT. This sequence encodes CASSLGGWDTQYF.

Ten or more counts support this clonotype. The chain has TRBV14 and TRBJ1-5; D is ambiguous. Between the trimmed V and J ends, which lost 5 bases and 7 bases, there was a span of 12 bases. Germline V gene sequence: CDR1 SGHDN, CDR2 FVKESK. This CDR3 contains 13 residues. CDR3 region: CASSKAREQPQHF. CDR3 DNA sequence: TGTGCCAGCAGCAAAGCAAGGGAGCAGCCCCAGCATTTT.

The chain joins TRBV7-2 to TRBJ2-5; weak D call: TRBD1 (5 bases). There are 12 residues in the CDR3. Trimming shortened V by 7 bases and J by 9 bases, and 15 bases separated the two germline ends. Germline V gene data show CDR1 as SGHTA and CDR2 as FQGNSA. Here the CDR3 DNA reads TGTGCCAGCACCCGAGACAGAGACCCCCAGTACTTC. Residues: CASTRDRDPQYF.

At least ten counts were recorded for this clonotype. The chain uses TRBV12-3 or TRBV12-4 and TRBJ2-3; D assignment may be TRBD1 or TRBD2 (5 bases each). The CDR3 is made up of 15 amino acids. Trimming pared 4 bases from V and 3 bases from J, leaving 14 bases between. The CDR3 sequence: CASSSKRGRTDTQYF. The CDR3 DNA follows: TGTGCCAGCAGTTCCAAGAGGGGCCGGACAGATACGCAGTATTTT.

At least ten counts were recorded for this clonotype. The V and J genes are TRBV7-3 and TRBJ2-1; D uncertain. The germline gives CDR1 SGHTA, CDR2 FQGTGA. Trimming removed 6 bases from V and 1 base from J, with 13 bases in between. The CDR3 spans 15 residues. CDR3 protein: CASSLSSGSYNEQFF. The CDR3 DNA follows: TGTGCCAGCAGTTTATCCTCGGGTTCCTACAATGAGCAGTTCTTC.

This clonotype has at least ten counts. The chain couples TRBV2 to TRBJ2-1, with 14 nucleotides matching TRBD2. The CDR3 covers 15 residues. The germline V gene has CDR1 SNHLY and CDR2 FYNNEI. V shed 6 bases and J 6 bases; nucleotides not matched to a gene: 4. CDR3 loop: CASRRGTSGSNEQFF. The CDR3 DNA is TGTGCCAGCAGGCGAGGGACTAGCGGGAGCAATGAGCAGTTCTTC.